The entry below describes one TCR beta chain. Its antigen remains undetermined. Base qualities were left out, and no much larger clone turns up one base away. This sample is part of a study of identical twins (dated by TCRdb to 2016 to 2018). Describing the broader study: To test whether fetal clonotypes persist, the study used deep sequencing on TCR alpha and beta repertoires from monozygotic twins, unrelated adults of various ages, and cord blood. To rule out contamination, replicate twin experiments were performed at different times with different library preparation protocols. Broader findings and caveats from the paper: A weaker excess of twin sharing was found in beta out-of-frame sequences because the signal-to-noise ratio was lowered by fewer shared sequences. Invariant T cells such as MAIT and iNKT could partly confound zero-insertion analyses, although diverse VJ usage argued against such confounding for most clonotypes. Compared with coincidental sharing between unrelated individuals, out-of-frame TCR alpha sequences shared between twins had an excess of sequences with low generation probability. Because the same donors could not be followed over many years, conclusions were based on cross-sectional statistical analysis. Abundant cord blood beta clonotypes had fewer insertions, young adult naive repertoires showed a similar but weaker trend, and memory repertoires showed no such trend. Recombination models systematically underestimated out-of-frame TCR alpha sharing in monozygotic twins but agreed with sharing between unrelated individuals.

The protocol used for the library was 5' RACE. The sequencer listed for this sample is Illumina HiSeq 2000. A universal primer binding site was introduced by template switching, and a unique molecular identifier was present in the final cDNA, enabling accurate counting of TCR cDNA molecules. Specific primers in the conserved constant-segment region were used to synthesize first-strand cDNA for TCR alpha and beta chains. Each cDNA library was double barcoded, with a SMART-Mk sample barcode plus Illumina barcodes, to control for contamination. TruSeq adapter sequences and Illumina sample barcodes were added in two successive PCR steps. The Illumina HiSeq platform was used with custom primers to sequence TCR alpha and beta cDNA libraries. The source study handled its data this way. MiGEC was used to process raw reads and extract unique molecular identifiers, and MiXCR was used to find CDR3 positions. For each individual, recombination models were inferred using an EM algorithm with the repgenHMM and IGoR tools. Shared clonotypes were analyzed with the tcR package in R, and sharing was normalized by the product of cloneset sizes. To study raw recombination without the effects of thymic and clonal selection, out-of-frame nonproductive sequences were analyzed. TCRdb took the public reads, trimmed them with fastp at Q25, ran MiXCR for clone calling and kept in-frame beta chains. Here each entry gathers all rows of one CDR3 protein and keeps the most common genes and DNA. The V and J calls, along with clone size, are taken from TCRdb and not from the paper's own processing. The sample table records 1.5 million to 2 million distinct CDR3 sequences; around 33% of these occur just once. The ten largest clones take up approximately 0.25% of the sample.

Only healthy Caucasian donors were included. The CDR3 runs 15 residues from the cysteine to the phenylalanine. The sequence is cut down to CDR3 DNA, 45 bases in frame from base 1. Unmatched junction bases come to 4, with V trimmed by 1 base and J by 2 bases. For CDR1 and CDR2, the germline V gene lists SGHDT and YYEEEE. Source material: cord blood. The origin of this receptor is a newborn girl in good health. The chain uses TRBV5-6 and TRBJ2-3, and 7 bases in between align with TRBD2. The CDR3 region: CASSLPGLHTDTQYF. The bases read TGTGCCAGCAGCTTGCCGGGACTACACACAGATACGCAGTATTTT.